The subject of this entry is one T cell receptor (beta chain). Its target is unknown. The sample is drawn from a study of glioma-infiltrating T cells after dendritic cell vaccination. Broader study findings: Only a small number of patients had complete blood and tumor samples.

Between the trimmed V and J ends, which lost 0 bases and 8 bases, there was a span of 8 bases. This CDR3 comprises 12 residues. Germline V gives CDR1 GTSNPN, CDR2 SVGIG (reference sequence). Generated by immunoSEQ multiplex PCR, the TCRdb table keeps only in-frame clones and is missing some. The sample has about 92,000 clones; about nine tenths are singletons. Sample: blood, taken before dendritic cell vaccination. The sequence derives from a human donor with glioblastoma. This sequence joins TRBV30 and TRBJ1-5, with no clear D. CDR3 protein: CAWSVPGKPQHF. The DNA of the CDR3 is TGTGCCTGGAGTGTGCCGGGGAAGCCCCAGCATTTT.